The source of this T cell receptor (beta chain) is a study of OX40 agonist ivuxolimab in advanced cancers. Across the study: Every patient in dose escalation had hepatocellular carcinoma, melanoma, renal cell or head and neck cancer.

Germline CDR1 reads SNHLY; CDR2 reads FYNNEI. There are 11 residues in the CDR3. V was trimmed by 6 bases and J by 5 bases, leaving 7 bases between them. TCRdb's table, derived via immunoSEQ multiplex PCR, lists solely in-frame clones and lacks some. The sample includes 65,000 to 85,000 clones, around 86% of them seen just once. Sequencing used CD4+ or CD8+ T cells sorted from blood, obtained in a trial of the OX40 agonist ivuxolimab. The rearrangement links TRBV2 to TRBJ1-2; D is unclear. The receptor comes from an adult with an advanced solid tumor such as melanoma, head and neck, liver or kidney cancer. CDR3 nucleotide sequence: TGTGCCAGCAGGGAACTGTATGGCTACACCTTC. It codes for CASRELYGYTF. Supplemented by reference TRBV2 and TRBJ1-2, the full variable domain reads EPEVTQTPSHQVTQMGQEVILRCVPISNHLYFYWYRQILGQKVEFLVSFYNNEISEKSEIFDDQFSVERPDGSNFTLKIRSTKLEDSAMYFCASRELYGYTFGSGTRLTVV.